The clone carrying this T cell receptor beta chain was detected only a few times. As yet, its antigen is unknown. This specimen belongs to a study of T cell repertoires in cytomegalovirus infection. The study, taken as a whole, reports: Pooled public TCR beta family frequency picked out CMV carriers with the relevant HLA.

TCRdb re-analysed the reads in MiXCR, keeping a single row per CDR3 protein. The sample contains under 200,000 distinct CDR3 sequences, approximately 9.7% of which appear only once. The CDR3 has 11 residues. V lost 5 bases and J lost 4, with 6 bases in between. Germline V gene sequence: CDR1 MNHNY, CDR2 SVGAGI (reference sequence). The chain recombines TRBV6-6 with TRBJ2-7, with no clear D. This receptor was identified in a human donor in good health (CMV status not recorded). Some clones in this sample may be carry-over from other donors' samples. Sequencing was done on a sample of PBMCs. The CDR3 sequence: CASSDWYEQYF. CDR3 DNA: TGTGCCAGCAGTGACTGGTACGAGCAGTACTTC.